The sequence of this T cell receptor beta chain was determined in a study of tumour-infiltrating T cells in Burkitt lymphoma. About the research overall: Patients covered every epidemiological subtype of Burkitt lymphoma. Survival, overall and progression-free, tracked with productive clonality.

Trimming took off 1 base at V and 3 bases at J, with 10 bases between the two ends. CDR3 length: 16 residues. Germline values: CDR1 SGHTA, CDR2 FQGNSA. Produced via immunoSEQ multiplex PCR; TCRdb's table is partial and in-frame only. The sample holds 1,400 or so clones; roughly 12% are singletons and the top ten take 4% to 5.5%. With regard to this clone: Its antigen is not identified.

The study's findings and limits: Many Burkitt lymphoma patients shared several public clonotypes.

This clonotype originated in a human donor with Burkitt lymphoma. Input material: tumor tissue. The V gene is TRBV7-2, the J gene TRBJ1-6; D remains unclear. The CDR3 loop is CASSLVGVGYNSPLHF. The DNA for the CDR3 is TGTGCCAGCAGCTTAGTTGGGGTCGGCTATAATTCACCCCTCCACTTT.